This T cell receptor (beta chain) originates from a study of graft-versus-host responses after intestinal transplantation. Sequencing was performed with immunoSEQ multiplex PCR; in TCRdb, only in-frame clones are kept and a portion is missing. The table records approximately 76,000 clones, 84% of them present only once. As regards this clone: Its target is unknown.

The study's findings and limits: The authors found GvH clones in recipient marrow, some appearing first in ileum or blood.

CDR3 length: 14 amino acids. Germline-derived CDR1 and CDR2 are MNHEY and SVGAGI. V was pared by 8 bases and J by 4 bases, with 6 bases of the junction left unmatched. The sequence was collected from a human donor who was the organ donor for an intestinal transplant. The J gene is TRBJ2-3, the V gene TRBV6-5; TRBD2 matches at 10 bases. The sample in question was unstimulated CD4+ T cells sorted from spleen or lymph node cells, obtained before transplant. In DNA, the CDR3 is TGTGCCAGCGGGTCTAGCGGGGGACCAGATACGCAGTATTTT. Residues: CASGSSGGPDTQYF.